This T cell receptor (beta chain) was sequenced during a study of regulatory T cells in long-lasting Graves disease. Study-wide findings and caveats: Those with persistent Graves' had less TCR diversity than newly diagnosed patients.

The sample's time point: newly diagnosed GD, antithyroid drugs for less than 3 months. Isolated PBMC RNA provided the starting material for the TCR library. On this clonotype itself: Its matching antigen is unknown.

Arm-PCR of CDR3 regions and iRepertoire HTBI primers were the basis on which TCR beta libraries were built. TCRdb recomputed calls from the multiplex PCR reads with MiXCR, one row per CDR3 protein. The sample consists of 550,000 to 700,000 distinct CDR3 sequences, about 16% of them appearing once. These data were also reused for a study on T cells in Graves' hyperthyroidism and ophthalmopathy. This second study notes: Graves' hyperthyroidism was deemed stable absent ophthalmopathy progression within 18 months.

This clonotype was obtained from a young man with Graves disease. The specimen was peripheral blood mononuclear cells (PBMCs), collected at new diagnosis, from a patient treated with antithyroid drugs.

The CDR3 DNA follows: TGTGCCAGCAGTCTTTCGAGCGGGAGGGATGGGTTCTTC. Translation gives CASSLSSGRDGFF. V usage is TRBV7-2 and J usage is TRBJ2-1; 10 bases align to TRBD2. The CDR3 runs to 13 residues. V lost 6 bases, J lost 15 bases, and 11 bases stayed unmatched. CDR1 is SGHTA, CDR2 FQGNSA, per germline.